Listed below are T cell receptor beta chains from one sample, sequenced in a study of Graves' ophthalmopathy and Graves' hyperthyroidism. MiXCR, applied by TCRdb to the multiplex PCR reads, yields one record per CDR3 protein. Of over a million distinct CDR3 sequences listed, about 38% are singletons. The material sequenced was peripheral blood or thyroid tissue (not recorded which). These receptors were obtained from an adult man with Graves' hyperthyroidism. The CDR3 runs from the conserved cysteine through the conserved F or W. The order of the fields is D gene, J gene, clone size, V gene, CDR3 DNA, CDR3 protein. D genes are given only for firm matches. For some rows the clone size is stated as once, few or many, or as a class when expanded; others skip it.

D gene: -
J gene: TRBJ2-5
clone size: -
V gene: TRBV10-2
CDR3 DNA: TGCGCCAGCAGTATTAGCGGCGCCCTTAAGACCCAGTACTTC
CDR3 protein: CASSISGALKTQYF

D gene: -
J gene: TRBJ2-5
clone size: many
V gene: TRBV9
CDR3 DNA: TGTGCCAGCAGCGGGTGGGGTAGCGGCGAGACCCAGTACTTC
CDR3 protein: CASSGWGSGETQYF

D gene: -
J gene: TRBJ1-5
clone size: -
V gene: TRBV10-3
CDR3 DNA: TGTGCCATCCAAAATAAGAGCAATCAGCCCCAGCATTTT
CDR3 protein: CAIQNKSNQPQHF

D gene: -
J gene: TRBJ2-5
clone size: -
V gene: TRBV11-2
CDR3 DNA: TGTGCCAGCAGCTTGGGGGCTGGCGGGAGTCAAGAGACCCAGTACTTC
CDR3 protein: CASSLGAGGSQETQYF

D gene: TRBD1
J gene: TRBJ1-1
clone size: -
V gene: TRBV13
CDR3 DNA: TGTGCCAGCAGCTTAAATCCCGGACAGGGGAACACTGAAGCTTTCTTT
CDR3 protein: CASSLNPGQGNTEAFF

D gene: -
J gene: TRBJ1-6
clone size: -
V gene: TRBV7-9
CDR3 DNA: TGTGCCAGCAGCCTCCAGCGGGGCGATAATTCACCCCTCCACTTT
CDR3 protein: CASSLQRGDNSPLHF

D gene: TRBD1
J gene: TRBJ1-2
clone size: many
V gene: TRBV5-8
CDR3 DNA: TGTGCCAGCAGCTCCGACACAGGGGTTTCACCAAGGGGCTACACCTTC
CDR3 protein: CASSSDTGVSPRGYTF

D gene: -
J gene: TRBJ2-2
clone size: -
V gene: TRBV27
CDR3 DNA: TGTGCCAGCAGTTTATACTGGCCCGGGGAGCTGTTTTTT
CDR3 protein: CASSLYWPGELFF

D gene: TRBD1
J gene: TRBJ2-5
clone size: -
V gene: TRBV2
CDR3 DNA: TGTGCCAGCAGTGGTGCAGGGGGCGGTGAGACCCAGTACTTC
CDR3 protein: CASSGAGGGETQYF

D gene: -
J gene: TRBJ2-6
clone size: -
V gene: TRBV7-2
CDR3 DNA: TGTGCCAGCAGCCCACGCTCCGGAAGCTCTGGGGCCAACGTCCTGACTTTC
CDR3 protein: CASSPRSGSSGANVLTF

D gene: TRBD1
J gene: TRBJ1-5
clone size: -
V gene: TRBV24-1
CDR3 DNA: TGTGCCACCAGTGATTTTGTGGGACAGGGTAGTCAGCCCCAGCATTTT
CDR3 protein: CATSDFVGQGSQPQHF

D gene: TRBD1
J gene: TRBJ1-5
clone size: -
V gene: TRBV10-3
CDR3 DNA: TGTGCCATCAGCCGGGACAGGGGGCAAGATCAGCCCCAGCATTTT
CDR3 protein: CAISRDRGQDQPQHF

D gene: -
J gene: TRBJ1-1
clone size: -
V gene: TRBV2
CDR3 DNA: TGTGCCAGCAGCGGAGATCAGGGGTTTGGCACTGAAGCTTTCTTT
CDR3 protein: CASSGDQGFGTEAFF

D gene: -
J gene: TRBJ2-5
clone size: -
V gene: TRBV5-1
CDR3 DNA: TGCGCCAGCAGCCACGGTGGGGCGGGTAGAGGCCAAGAGACCCAGTACTTC
CDR3 protein: CASSHGGAGRGQETQYF

D gene: -
J gene: TRBJ2-7
clone size: -
V gene: TRBV14
CDR3 DNA: TGTGCCAGCAGCCAAGAAGGTTTCCGGCAGGAGCAGTACTTC
CDR3 protein: CASSQEGFRQEQYF

D gene: -
J gene: TRBJ1-5
clone size: -
V gene: TRBV6-6
CDR3 DNA: TGTGCCGGAAAGGGGGGCAGGCAAGAAGGTCAGCCCCAGCATTTT
CDR3 protein: CAGKGGRQEGQPQHF

D gene: -
J gene: TRBJ1-1
clone size: -
V gene: TRBV30
CDR3 DNA: TGTGCCTTCAGGGCAGGTATGAACACTGAAGCTTTCTTT
CDR3 protein: CAFRAGMNTEAFF

D gene: TRBD2
J gene: TRBJ2-7
clone size: -
V gene: TRBV5-6
CDR3 DNA: TGTGCCAGCAGCTTGAGGACTAGCGGACGGAGCTCCTACGAGCAGTACTTC
CDR3 protein: CASSLRTSGRSSYEQYF

D gene: -
J gene: TRBJ1-2
clone size: many
V gene: TRBV6-5
CDR3 DNA: TGTGCCAGCAGGGAAACGGACTCACGAGATGGCTACACCTTC
CDR3 protein: CASRETDSRDGYTF

D gene: -
J gene: TRBJ2-7
clone size: few
V gene: TRBV7-8
CDR3 DNA: TGTGCCAGCAGCTTACTTTTCTACGAGCAGTACTTC
CDR3 protein: CASSLLFYEQYF